What follows are 22 T cell receptor beta chains derived from one specimen sequenced in a study of identical twins. TCRdb fed the 5' RACE reads into MiXCR, producing one record per CDR3 protein. The data show around 960,000 distinct CDR3 sequences, with roughly an eighth seen just once and 1.5% to 2% held by the top ten. The same specimen was also included in a second study, on yellow fever vaccine responses in identical twins.

The sequencing sample was made of PBMCs. The receptors here all came from a woman under 30 in good health.

This clonotype was counted between two and nine times. The J gene is TRBJ2-5, the V gene TRBV9; 9 bases are a match to TRBD2. In germline, CDR1 is SGDLS, CDR2 YYNGEE. The CDR3 covers 14 residues. V was clipped by 6 bases and J by 7 bases; unmatched bases: 10. The CDR3 sequence is CASNLAGYEGTQYF. In nucleotides, the CDR3 is TGTGCCAGCAACCTAGCGGGATATGAGGGGACCCAGTACTTC.

The chain is built from TRBV27 and TRBJ2-1, with TRBD1 identical over 7 bases. The V gene end was trimmed by 5 bases and the J gene end by 8 bases; junction bases not matched to a gene: 15. The CDR3 loop spans 16 amino acids. Germline V CDR1 and CDR2: MNHEY, SMNVEV (reference sequence). Here the CDR3 DNA reads TGTGCCAGCAGTCTCCTGCCGGGACAGTTTTTCCATGAGCAGTTCTTC. Translated, it gives CASSLLPGQFFHEQFF.

This clonotype was observed many times. The chain recombines TRBV12-3 or TRBV12-4 with TRBJ2-1; D remains ambiguous. This CDR3 has 15 amino acids. Trimming removed 4 bases at V and 8 bases at J, with 18 bases between. CDR3 nucleotides: TGTGCCAGCAGTTACGGCAGCCACCCAGTGGATGAGCAGTTCTTC. Its translation: CASSYGSHPVDEQFF.

The gene calls are TRBV7-9 and TRBJ1-2, with a weak D call TRBD1 (6 bases). V lost 5 bases and J 8 bases, leaving 18 bases between the germline ends. Germline values: CDR1 SEHNR, CDR2 FQNEAQ (reference sequence). The CDR3 is made up of 14 amino acids. The CDR3 here is CASSTGTPGLGYTF. The CDR3 DNA reads TGTGCCAGCAGCACAGGGACTCCCGGCTTAGGCTACACCTTC.

A few counts support this clonotype. The V call is TRBV9, the J call TRBJ2-1; 7 positions match TRBD2. Germline trimming cut 4 bases from V and 0 bases from J; bases unmatched to any gene: 10. CDR3 length equals 17 residues. Germline assignment: CDR1 SGDLS and CDR2 YYNGEE. In DNA form, the CDR3 reads TGTGCCAGCAGCCCCTTTGGGCGGGGGAGCTCCTACAATGAGCAGTTCTTC. Its translation is CASSPFGRGSSYNEQFF.

This clonotype came up many times. The gene calls are TRBV2 and TRBJ2-1; 8 bases fit TRBD2. This CDR3 has 15 residues. Germline CDR1 is SNHLY and CDR2 is FYNNEI. Trimming removed 9 bases from V and 0 bases from J; junction bases left unmatched: 7. CDR3 nucleotide sequence: TGTGCCAGTTTGGAGGGGACTAGCTCCTACAATGAGCAGTTCTTC. It specifies CASLEGTSSYNEQFF. Looking up the rest from reference TRBV2 and TRBJ2-1 gives the full variable domain: EPEVTQTPSHQVTQMGQEVILRCVPISNHLYFYWYRQILGQKVEFLVSFYNNEISEKSEIFDDQFSVERPDGSNFTLKIRSTKLEDSAMYFCASLEGTSSYNEQFFGPGTRLTVL.

The V call is TRBV20-1, the J call TRBJ2-1; 8 nucleotides agree with TRBD1. With V trimmed by 6 bases and J by 6 bases, 13 bases remained unmatched. The germline V gene has CDR1 DFQATT and CDR2 SNEGSKA (reference sequence). This CDR3 is 15 amino acids long. CDR3 sequence (DNA): TGCAGTGCCAACATCAGGGGGCTTAGTGGCAATGAGCAGTTCTTC. Encoded protein: CSANIRGLSGNEQFF.

This clonotype has more than one count but fewer than ten. The rearrangement links TRBV27 to TRBJ2-2, with TRBD1 matching 9 bases. This CDR3 spans 13 amino acids. The germline gives CDR1 MNHEY, CDR2 SMNVEV (reference sequence). J gave up 6 bases and V 7 bases, and 3 bases lay outside the gene matches. Here the CDR3 DNA reads TGTGCCAGCACCCGACAGGGGGCCGGGGAGCTGTTTTTT. This sequence encodes CASTRQGAGELFF.

This clonotype was detected a few times. This sequence joins TRBV20-1 and TRBJ2-3; 8 bases match TRBD2. There are 13 residues in the CDR3. Germline V gene sequence: CDR1 DFQATT, CDR2 SNEGSKA (reference sequence). V was clipped by 6 bases and J by 4 bases; unmatched bases: 6. The CDR3 is CSAPGLGSDTQYF. In DNA, the CDR3 is TGCAGTGCGCCGGGACTAGGTTCAGATACGCAGTATTTT.

The chain carries TRBV29-1 and TRBJ1-1, with a tentative D call TRBD1 (5 bases). Trimming removed 6 bases from V and 0 bases from J, with 14 bases in between. The CDR3 has 14 amino acids. The germline CDR1 and CDR2 sequences are SQVTM and ANQGSEA. DNA for the CDR3: TGCAGCGTCCGGACGGGGCACCTGAACACTGAAGCTTTCTTT. Protein: CSVRTGHLNTEAFF.

This clonotype was detected only a few times. The chain links TRBV5-1 to TRBJ2-1; a possible D gene is TRBD1 (5 bases). Trimming removed 8 bases at V and 6 bases at J, with 18 bases between. Germline V gene lookup returns CDR1 SGHRS and CDR2 YFSETQ. This CDR3 contains 14 residues. The CDR3 DNA follows: TGCGCCAGTGCACAGGCCCTCGCACTCAATGAGCAGTTCTTC. This sequence encodes CASAQALALNEQFF.

The rearrangement uses TRBV28 and TRBJ2-1; D possibly corresponds to TRBD2 (6 bases). The CDR3 is made up of 15 amino acids. The germline V gene encodes CDR1 MDHEN and CDR2 SYDVKM. V lost 4 bases, J lost 4 bases, and 14 bases lay in between. CDR3 nucleotides: TGTGCCAGCAGTTCCCTAACCGGGACTTACAATGAGCAGTTCTTC. Its translation is CASSSLTGTYNEQFF. The full variable domain, in which reference TRBV28 and TRBJ2-1 provide the parts outside the CDR3, is DVKVTQSSRYLVKRTGEKVFLECVQDMDHENMFWYRQDPGLGLRLIYFSYDVKMKEKGDIPEGYSVSREKKERFSLILESASTNQTSMYLCASSSLTGTYNEQFFGPGTRLTVL.

This chain uses TRBV12-3 or TRBV12-4 with TRBJ1-1; 8 bases agree with TRBD1. V lost 6 bases, J lost 5 bases, and 8 bases stayed unmatched. The CDR3 runs 14 residues. CDR3 loop: CASRYGQGGTEAFF. For the CDR3, the DNA is TGTGCCAGCAGGTACGGACAGGGAGGAACTGAAGCTTTCTTT.

This clonotype was detected only a few times. The chain couples TRBV7-8 to TRBJ2-2; D gene ambiguous. The CDR3 has 14 residues. V lost 1 base, J lost 3 bases, and 6 bases lay in between. Germline lookup yields CDR1 SGHVS and CDR2 FQNEAQ. The chain's CDR3 is CASSLEPYTGELFF. The CDR3, as DNA: TGTGCCAGCAGCTTAGAGCCCTACACCGGGGAGCTGTTTTTT.

The CDR3 loop reads CASSPTVSGELFF. As DNA, the CDR3 is TGTGCCAGCAGCCCGACGGTATCCGGGGAGCTGTTTTTT. The chain employs TRBV3-1 and TRBJ2-2; no firm D call. The CDR3 totals 13 residues. Per the germline V gene, CDR1 is LGHDT and CDR2 is YNNKEL (reference sequence). With 4 bases removed from V and 6 bases from J, the gap between germline ends came to 9 bases.

This clonotype was detected only a few times. This chain links TRBV2 with TRBJ2-2, with 7 bases matching TRBD2. The trim removed 4 bases at V and 7 bases at J, leaving 12 bases unmatched. The germline V gene has CDR1 SNHLY and CDR2 FYNNEI. The CDR3 contains 16 residues. This CDR3 is CASSVVGGGTYGELFF. CDR3 in DNA: TGTGCCAGCAGTGTTGTGGGGGGGGGTACTTACGGGGAGCTGTTTTTT.

The genes are TRBV5-1 and TRBJ2-3; D is undetermined. The germline CDR1 and CDR2 sequences are SGHRS and YFSETQ. The CDR3 sequence is 15 residues long. V lost 5 bases to trimming and J lost 0 bases, with 13 bases between them. The CDR3 bases are TGCGCCAGCAGTGTCAGAGAAGGGAGCACAGATACGCAGTATTTT. Its protein product is CASSVREGSTDTQYF.

This clonotype came up many times. The gene calls are TRBV5-1 and TRBJ1-5; D is undetermined. Germline lookup yields CDR1 SGHRS and CDR2 YFSETQ. This CDR3 spans 14 amino acids. With 2 bases removed from V and 1 base from J, the gap between germline ends came to 7 bases. DNA of the CDR3: TGCGCCAGCAGCTTCGGGGAAAGCAATCAGCCCCAGCATTTT. This codes for CASSFGESNQPQHF.

This clonotype showed up many times. V gene TRBV7-9 combines with J gene TRBJ2-7; 9 bases fit TRBD1. CDR3 length equals 15 residues. J gave up 4 bases and V 4 bases, and 8 bases lay outside the gene matches. Germline lookup yields CDR1 SEHNR and CDR2 FQNEAQ (reference sequence). CDR3 DNA: TGTGCCAGCAGCTCAACCCGGGACAGGGATTACGAGCAGTACTTC. Amino acid sequence: CASSSTRDRDYEQYF. Together with reference TRBV7-9 and TRBJ2-7, the CDR3 gives the full variable domain: DTGVSQNPRHKITKRGQNVTFRCDPISEHNRLYWYRQTLGQGPEFLTYFQNEAQLEKSRLLSDRFSAERPKGSFSTLEIQRTEQGDSAMYLCASSSTRDRDYEQYFGPGTRLTVT.

J is TRBJ2-3 and V is TRBV24-1; TRBD2 matches 13 bases. The CDR3 is 17 residues long. The ends lost 2 bases at V and 7 bases at J; junction bases unmatched: 8. Germline assignment: CDR1 KGHDR and CDR2 SFDVKD. The CDR3 spells CATSDSGTSGKSNTQYF. The DNA of the CDR3 is TGTGCCACCAGTGATTCCGGGACTAGCGGGAAATCGAATACGCAGTATTTT.

This chain joins TRBV14 and TRBJ2-1, with 10 bases lining up with TRBD2. There are 16 residues in the CDR3. V dropped 3 bases and J dropped 6; count of bases not matched to a gene: 8. The germline V gene has CDR1 SGHDN and CDR2 FVKESK. Here the CDR3 DNA reads TGTGCCAGCAGCCATGATAGCGGGAGGATCCGCAATGAGCAGTTCTTC. Its protein is CASSHDSGRIRNEQFF.

J is TRBJ1-2 and V is TRBV3-1, with D perhaps TRBD1 (6 bases). Trimming took 4 bases from V and 5 from J, leaving 14 bases between them. The CDR3 is 14 amino acids. The germline V gene encodes CDR1 LGHDT and CDR2 YNNKEL (reference sequence). This chain's CDR3 is CASSRARGSYGYTF. The CDR3 nucleotides are TGTGCCAGCAGCCGCGCCAGGGGTAGTTATGGCTACACCTTC.